This T cell receptor beta chain was captured in a study of tumor and adjacent non-tumor tissue in lung cancer. On the study more broadly: There were roughly 11 adenocarcinoma, 2 squamous cell carcinoma and 1 small cell lung cancer cases.

RNA was extracted from bulk tissue without any cell sorting. Distant lung tissue was collected more than 3 cm away from the tumor edge. Turning to this clonotype: What it binds is not known.

Trimming left V 7 bases short and J 7 bases short, with 20 bases between. Germline V gene sequence: CDR1 WSHSY, CDR2 SAAADI. The CDR3 sequence is 14 residues long. Notes on the study in general: Tumor TCR diversity, when higher, was linked to shorter survival. Top 100 clones took a larger repertoire share in normal lung.

Three rounds of nested PCR, following a modified ARM-PCR protocol, produced the TCRbeta library. TCRdb called the multiplex PCR reads again in MiXCR, with one record for every CDR3 protein. Here the sample spans around 80,000 distinct CDR3 sequences, less than 85% being singletons. The V and J genes are TRBV10-2 and TRBJ2-7; maybe TRBD2 (6 bases). The specimen was distant non-tumor lung tissue. This sequence was found in a man between 70 and 80 years old with non-small cell lung cancer. In DNA form, the CDR3 reads TGCGCCAGCATGCAAGCCGGGACTCGGGATGAGCAGTACTTC. It encodes CASMQAGTRDEQYF.